What follows are 7 T cell receptor beta chains derived from one specimen sequenced in a study of blood T cell repertoires in COVID-19. The protocol was immunoSEQ multiplex PCR, while the TCRdb copy is restricted to in-frame clones and leaves out a portion. The profile shows about 130,000 clones, 84% of them singletons. The sample taken for sequencing was peripheral blood. These receptors were taken from an older woman with acute or convalescent COVID-19.

The chain couples TRBV27 to TRBJ1-6, with D tentatively TRBD1 (6 bases). Per the germline V gene, CDR1 is MNHEY and CDR2 is SMNVEV (reference sequence). This CDR3 spans 11 amino acids. V was pared by 10 bases and J by 5 bases, with 6 bases between. The CDR3 protein is CATGDNSPLHF. The DNA for the CDR3 is TGTGCCACAGGGGATAATTCACCCCTCCACTTT.

The chain carries TRBV12-3 or TRBV12-4 and TRBJ1-1; D may be TRBD1 (6 bases). The CDR3 is 11 residues long. With 6 bases removed from V and 8 bases from J, the gap between germline ends came to 10 bases. Here the CDR3 reads CASRSGTEAFF. The DNA for the CDR3 is TGTGCCAGCAGATCCGGGACAGAAGCTTTCTTT.

J is TRBJ1-4 and V is TRBV12-3 or TRBV12-4; D unresolved. The CDR3 runs 13 residues. Deletions cut 5 bases from V and 8 bases from J, with 12 bases between. The DNA for the CDR3 is TGTGCCAGCAGTCTCACGACTGACGAAAAACTGTTTTTT. Protein sequence: CASSLTTDEKLFF.

The chain is built from TRBV20-1 and TRBJ2-7; possibly TRBD1 for D (5 bases). This CDR3 is 15 amino acids long. The ends were cut back, 3 bases at V and 2 bases at J, with 17 bases in the middle. Per germline, CDR1 DFQATT and CDR2 SNEGSKA (reference sequence). The CDR3: CSASPSQGSPYEQYF. CDR3 bases: TGCAGTGCTAGTCCCTCCCAGGGTAGCCCCTACGAGCAGTACTTC.

This clone was detected only once. The chain recombines TRBV21-1 with TRBJ1-2; the table gives TRBD1 as D, unverified against the DNA. TRBV21-1 is described as a pseudogene. The CDR3 spans 12 residues. The CDR3 here is CARGTAVDGYTF. In nucleotides, the CDR3 is TGTGCCAGGGGGACAGCGGTTGATGGCTACACCTTC.

This clone appeared a few times. V is TRBV19 and J is TRBJ1-5; 7 positions agree with TRBD1. CDR1 and CDR2 from the germline V gene are LNHDA and SQIVND (reference sequence). The CDR3 extends over 13 amino acids. J lost 7 bases, V lost 5 bases, and 5 bases had no gene match. CDR3 in DNA: TGTGCCAGTAGTGATACAGGGGCCCAGCCCCAGCATTTT. Protein: CASSDTGAQPQHF.

CDR3 in DNA: TGTGCCAGCAGCCGGGAGGACAGTTGGGCCTCGTATGCTTTCTTT. This codes for CASSREDSWASYAFF. The V call is TRBV5-5, the J call TRBJ1-1, with D possibly TRBD1 on 6 matching bases. The V and J ends lost 4 bases and 11 bases respectively, with 24 bases between them. The CDR3 totals 15 residues. Germline lookup yields CDR1 SGHKS and CDR2 YYEKEE (reference sequence).